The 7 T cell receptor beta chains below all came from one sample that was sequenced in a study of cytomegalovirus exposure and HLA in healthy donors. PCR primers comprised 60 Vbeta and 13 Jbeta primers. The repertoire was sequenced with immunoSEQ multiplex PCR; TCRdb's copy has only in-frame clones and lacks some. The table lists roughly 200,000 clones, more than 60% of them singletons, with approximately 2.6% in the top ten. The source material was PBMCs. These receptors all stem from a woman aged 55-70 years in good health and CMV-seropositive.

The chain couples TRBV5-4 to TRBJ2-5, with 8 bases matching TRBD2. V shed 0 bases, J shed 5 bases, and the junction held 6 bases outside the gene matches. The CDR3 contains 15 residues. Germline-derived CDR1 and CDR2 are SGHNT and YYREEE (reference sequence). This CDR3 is CASSLAGRGGETQYF. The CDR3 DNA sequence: TGTGCCAGCAGCTTGGCCGGGAGGGGAGGGGAGACCCAGTACTTC. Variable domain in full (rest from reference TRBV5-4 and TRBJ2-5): ETGVTQSPTHLIKTRGQQVTLRCSSQSGHNTVSWYQQALGQGPQFIFQYYREEENGRGNFPPRFSGLQFPNYSSELNVNALELDDSALYLCASSLAGRGGETQYFGPGTRLLVL.

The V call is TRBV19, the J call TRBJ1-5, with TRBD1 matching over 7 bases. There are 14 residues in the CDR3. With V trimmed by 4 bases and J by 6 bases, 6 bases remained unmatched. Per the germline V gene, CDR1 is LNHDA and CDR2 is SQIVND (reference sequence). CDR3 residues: CASSKYRGGQPQHF. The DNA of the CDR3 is TGTGCCAGTAGTAAATACAGGGGAGGTCAGCCCCAGCATTTT.

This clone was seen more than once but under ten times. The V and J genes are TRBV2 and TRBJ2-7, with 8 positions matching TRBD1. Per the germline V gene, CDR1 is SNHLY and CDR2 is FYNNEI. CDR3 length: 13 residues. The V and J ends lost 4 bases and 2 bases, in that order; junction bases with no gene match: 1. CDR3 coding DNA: TGTGCCAGCAGTGCGGGACAGGCCTACGAGCAGTACTTC. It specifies CASSAGQAYEQYF.

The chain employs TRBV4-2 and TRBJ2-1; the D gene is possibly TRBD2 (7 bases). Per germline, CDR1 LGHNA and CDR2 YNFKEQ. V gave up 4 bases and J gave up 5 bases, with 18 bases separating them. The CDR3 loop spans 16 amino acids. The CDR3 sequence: CASSRKGGGMNNEQFF. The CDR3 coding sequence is TGTGCCAGCAGCCGAAAGGGAGGGGGGATGAACAATGAGCAGTTCTTC.

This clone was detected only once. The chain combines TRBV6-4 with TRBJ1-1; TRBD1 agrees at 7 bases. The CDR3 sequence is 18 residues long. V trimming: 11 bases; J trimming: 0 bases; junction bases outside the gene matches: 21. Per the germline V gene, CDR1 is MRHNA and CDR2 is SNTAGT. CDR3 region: CALTRTGTENMLNTEAFF. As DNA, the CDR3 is TGTGCCTTAACAAGGACCGGGACAGAAAATATGCTGAACACTGAAGCTTTCTTT.

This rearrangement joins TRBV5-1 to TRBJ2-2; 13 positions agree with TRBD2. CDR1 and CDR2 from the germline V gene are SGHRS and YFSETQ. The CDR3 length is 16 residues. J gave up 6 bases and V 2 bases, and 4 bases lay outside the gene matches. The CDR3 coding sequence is TGCGCCAGCAGCTTCGGGACTAGCGGGATGGCCGGGGAGCTGTTTTTT. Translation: CASSFGTSGMAGELFF.

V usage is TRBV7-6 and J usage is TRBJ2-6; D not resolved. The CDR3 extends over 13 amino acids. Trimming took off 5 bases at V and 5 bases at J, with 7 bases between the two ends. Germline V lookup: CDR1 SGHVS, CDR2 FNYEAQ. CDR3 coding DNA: TGTGCCAGCAGCCCCCCTAGGGCCAACGTCCTGACTTTC. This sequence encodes CASSPPRANVLTF.